This TCR beta chain appears in the sequencing data of a study of T cell changes during pregnancy in multiple sclerosis. Germline CDR1 reads MNHEY; CDR2 reads SMNVEV (reference sequence). The CDR3 is made up of 14 amino acids. Deletions cut 0 bases from V and 7 bases from J, with 12 bases between. Libraries were prepared by immunoSEQ multiplex PCR; TCRdb keeps only in-frame clonotypes and omits some of them. The profile shows more than 20,000 clones, just under 95% of them singletons. This specimen was CD8+ T cells from peripheral blood mononuclear cells, taken in the third trimester of pregnancy. The clonotype comes from a female donor with multiple sclerosis, enrolled in a pregnancy study. V and J are TRBV27 and TRBJ1-2, with D tentatively TRBD1 (5 bases). In DNA form, the CDR3 reads TGTGCCAGCAGTTTATCGGCCCACGGGGGTGGCTACACCTTC. The encoded protein is CASSLSAHGGGYTF.